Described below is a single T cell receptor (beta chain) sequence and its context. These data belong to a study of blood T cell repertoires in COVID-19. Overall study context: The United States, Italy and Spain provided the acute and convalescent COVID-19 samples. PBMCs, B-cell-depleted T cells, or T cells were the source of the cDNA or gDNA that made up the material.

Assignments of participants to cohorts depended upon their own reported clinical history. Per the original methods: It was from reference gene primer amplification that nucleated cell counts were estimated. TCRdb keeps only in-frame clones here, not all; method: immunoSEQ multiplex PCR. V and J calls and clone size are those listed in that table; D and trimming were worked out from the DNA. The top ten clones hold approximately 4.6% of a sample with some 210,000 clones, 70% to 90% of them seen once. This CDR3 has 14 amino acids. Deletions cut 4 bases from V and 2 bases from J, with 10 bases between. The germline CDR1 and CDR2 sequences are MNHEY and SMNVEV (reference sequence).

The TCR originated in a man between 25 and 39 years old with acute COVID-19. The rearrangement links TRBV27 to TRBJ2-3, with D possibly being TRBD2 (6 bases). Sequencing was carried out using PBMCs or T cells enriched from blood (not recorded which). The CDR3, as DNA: TGTGCCAGCAGTTCGGGGGAACCCACAGATACGCAGTATTTT. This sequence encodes CASSSGEPTDTQYF.